The 5 T cell receptor beta chains listed next were all sequenced from one sample in a study of PD-1 blockade in classical Hodgkin lymphoma. Autologous stem cell transplantation was followed by relapse in every patient, and brentuximab vedotin exposure varied. Only in-frame clones appear in the TCRdb table, and some are missing; sequencing was by immunoSEQ multiplex PCR. The sample holds about 98,000 clones, around nine tenths seen once. Sample: peripheral blood mononuclear cells (PBMCs), taken at baseline. The receptors were gathered from a human donor with classical Hodgkin lymphoma.

The table lists this clone with a few counts. The genes are TRBV7-9 and TRBJ1-1, with D unresolved. CDR1 and CDR2 (germline): SEHNR, FQNEAQ (reference sequence). Trimming pared 5 bases from V and 4 bases from J, leaving 11 bases between. CDR3 length equals 13 residues. CDR3: CASSLSAGTEAFF. CDR3 bases: TGTGCCAGCAGCCTGAGTGCGGGCACTGAAGCTTTCTTT. Combining the CDR3 with reference TRBV7-9 and TRBJ1-1 gives the whole variable domain DTGVSQNPRHKITKRGQNVTFRCDPISEHNRLYWYRQTLGQGPEFLTYFQNEAQLEKSRLLSDRFSAERPKGSFSTLEIQRTEQGDSAMYLCASSLSAGTEAFFGQGTRLTVV.

V and J are TRBV11-3 and TRBJ2-4, with TRBD2 identical over 8 bases. Germline CDR1 SGHNT, CDR2 YENEEA. The V and J ends lost 0 bases and 11 bases, in that order; junction bases with no gene match: 3. The CDR3 covers 13 residues. The CDR3 here is CASSLDPAGVQYF. CDR3 nucleotides: TGTGCCAGCAGCTTAGATCCAGCGGGGGTTCAGTACTTC. The whole variable domain, filled in from reference TRBV11-3 and TRBJ2-4, reads EAGVVQSPRYKIIEKKQPVAFWCNPISGHNTLYWYLQNLGQGPELLIRYENEEAVDDSQLPKDRFSAERLKGVDSTLKIQPAELGDSAVYLCASSLDPAGVQYFGAGTRLSVL.

The chain carries TRBV27 and TRBJ1-2; 8 bases map to TRBD1. Germline V gives CDR1 MNHEY, CDR2 SMNVEV (reference sequence). The CDR3 totals 15 residues. The ends lost 2 bases at V and 4 bases at J; junction bases unmatched: 6. The CDR3 region has the DNA TGTGCCAGCAGTTTAAGGAGGACAGGGTCCTATGGCTACACCTTC. This sequence encodes CASSLRRTGSYGYTF.

The chain joins TRBV28 to TRBJ2-7; D is unclear. CDR1 and CDR2 (germline): MDHEN, SYDVKM. V gave up 2 bases and J gave up 5 bases, with 22 bases separating them. This CDR3 contains 17 residues. The CDR3 sequence is CASSLRGLWTAPHEQYF. The CDR3 DNA reads TGTGCCAGCAGTTTAAGAGGCCTTTGGACCGCCCCACACGAGCAGTACTTC.

The chain couples TRBV27 to TRBJ2-1; D call uncertain. The ends were cut back, 3 bases at V and 13 bases at J, with 10 bases in the middle. The CDR3 contains 11 residues. The V gene's germline CDR1 is MNHEY and CDR2 SMNVEV (reference sequence). This CDR3 is CASSFFQRQFF. CDR3 DNA: TGTGCCAGCAGTTTCTTCCAGCGACAGTTCTTC.